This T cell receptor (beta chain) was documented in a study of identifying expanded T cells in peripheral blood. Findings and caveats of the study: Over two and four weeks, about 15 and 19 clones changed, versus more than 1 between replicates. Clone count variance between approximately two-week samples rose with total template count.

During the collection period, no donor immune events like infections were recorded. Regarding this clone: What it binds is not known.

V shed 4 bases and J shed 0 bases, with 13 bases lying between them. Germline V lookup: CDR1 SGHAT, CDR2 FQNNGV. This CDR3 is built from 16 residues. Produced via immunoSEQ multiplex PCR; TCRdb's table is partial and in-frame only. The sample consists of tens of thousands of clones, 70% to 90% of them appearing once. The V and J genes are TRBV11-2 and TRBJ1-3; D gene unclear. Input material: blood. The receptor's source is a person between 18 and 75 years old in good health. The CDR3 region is CASSSGAFYSGNTIYF. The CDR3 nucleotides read TGTGCCAGCAGCTCAGGAGCATTCTACTCTGGAAACACCATATATTTT.